This T cell receptor beta chain was profiled in a study of cytomegalovirus exposure and HLA in healthy donors. Unrecorded immune exposure was likely among donors, who were nominally healthy when sampled. With 60 Vbeta and 13 Jbeta primers, the PCR was carried out. This table comes from immunoSEQ multiplex PCR, and its TCRdb copy is limited to in-frame clones, with some not included. This table lists some 200,000 clones. The germline V gene encodes CDR1 ENHRY and CDR2 SYGVKD. The length of the CDR3 is 11 residues. Between the trimmed V and J ends, which lost 10 bases and 8 bases, there was a span of 12 bases.

The sample comprised PBMCs. The receptor was derived from a man aged 25-45 years in good health and CMV-seronegative. The V gene is TRBV10-3, the J gene TRBJ2-4; a possible D gene is TRBD2 (5 bases). CDR3 in DNA: TGTGCCACCCGAGAGGGAGACATTCAGTACTTC. It specifies CATREGDIQYF.